This paragraph covers one T cell receptor beta chain sequence. Trimming pared 0 bases from V and 4 bases from J, leaving 16 bases between. The germline CDR1 and CDR2 sequences are ENHRY and SYGVKD. The CDR3 runs to 17 residues. This entry comes from a study of T cell changes during pregnancy in multiple sclerosis. The assay was immunoSEQ multiplex PCR, and TCRdb's table has in-frame clones only and misses some. The data contain about 24,000 clones, approximately 90% of them singletons. The J gene is TRBJ2-1, the V gene TRBV10-3, with D uncertain. The clonotype was recovered from a female donor in good health, enrolled as a control in a pregnancy study. Material: CD4+ T cells from peripheral blood mononuclear cells, obtained in the first trimester of pregnancy. This CDR3 reads CAISESRRSAGYNEQFF. For the CDR3, the DNA is TGTGCCATCAGTGAGTCAAGGCGGTCCGCCGGATACAATGAGCAGTTCTTC.